The entry that follows covers one TCR beta chain sequence. The data stem from a study of blood T cell repertoires in COVID-19. Looking at the study overall: The analysed material was cDNA or gDNA that came from T cells, B-cell-depleted T cells, or PBMCs.

Original methodology: Reference gene primers were amplified, and this amplification served to estimate nucleated cell counts. Some clones are missing from TCRdb's copy, which holds only in-frame ones; the method was immunoSEQ multiplex PCR. Clonal size and the V and J genes are those of that table, whereas D and trimming came from the DNA. Of roughly 220,000 clones in the sample, under 90% were seen once. The CDR3 is made up of 14 amino acids. CDR1 and CDR2 (germline): LGHDT, YNNKEL (reference sequence). Trimming left V 2 bases short and J 1 base short, with 7 bases between. Material: peripheral blood. The J gene is TRBJ2-3, the V gene TRBV3-1 (or the pseudogene TRBV3-2); weak D call: TRBD1 (6 bases). The clonotype comes from a man younger than 45 with active or convalescent COVID-19. The CDR3 loop reads CASSQSGGTDTQYF. In DNA, the CDR3 is TGTGCCAGCAGCCAATCAGGGGGCACAGATACGCAGTATTTT.